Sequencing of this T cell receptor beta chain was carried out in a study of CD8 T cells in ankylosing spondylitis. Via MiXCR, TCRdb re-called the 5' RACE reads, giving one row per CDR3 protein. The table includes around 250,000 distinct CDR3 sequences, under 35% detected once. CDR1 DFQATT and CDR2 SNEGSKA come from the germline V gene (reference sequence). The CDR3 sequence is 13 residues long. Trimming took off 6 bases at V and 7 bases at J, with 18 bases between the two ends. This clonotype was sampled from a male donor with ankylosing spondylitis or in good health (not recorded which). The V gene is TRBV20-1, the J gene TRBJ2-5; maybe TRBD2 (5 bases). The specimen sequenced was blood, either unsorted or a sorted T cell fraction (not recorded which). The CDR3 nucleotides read TGCAGTGCCGAGGCGGGCACCTTGGGGACCCAGTACTTC. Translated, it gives CSAEAGTLGTQYF.